The clone carrying this T cell receptor (beta chain) appeared a few times. What it binds is not known. V dropped 4 bases and J dropped 5 bases, with 9 bases sitting between them. The CDR3 runs to 12 residues. CDR1 is SGHVS and CDR2 is FQNEAQ in the germline V gene. TCRdb re-called the 5' RACE reads with MiXCR, one entry per CDR3 protein. Of 800,000 to 900,000 distinct CDR3 sequences listed, roughly 10% are singletons. This sample is part of a study of CD8 T cells in ankylosing spondylitis. Study conclusions and caveats: Certain motif variants had earlier been reported in reactive arthritis synovial fluid and blood. Seemingly distinctive of ankylosing spondylitis blood was a TCR beta motif formed by eight highly homologous variants. Disease-linked clones were CD8+ and relatively rare in peripheral blood.

The receptor's source is a male donor with ankylosing spondylitis. Material for sequencing was blood, either unsorted or a sorted T cell fraction (not recorded which). The chain recombines TRBV7-8 with TRBJ2-7; tentatively, D is TRBD2 (5 bases). The CDR3: CASSSRTDEQYF. The CDR3 coding sequence is TGTGCCAGCAGCTCCCGGACTGACGAGCAGTACTTC.